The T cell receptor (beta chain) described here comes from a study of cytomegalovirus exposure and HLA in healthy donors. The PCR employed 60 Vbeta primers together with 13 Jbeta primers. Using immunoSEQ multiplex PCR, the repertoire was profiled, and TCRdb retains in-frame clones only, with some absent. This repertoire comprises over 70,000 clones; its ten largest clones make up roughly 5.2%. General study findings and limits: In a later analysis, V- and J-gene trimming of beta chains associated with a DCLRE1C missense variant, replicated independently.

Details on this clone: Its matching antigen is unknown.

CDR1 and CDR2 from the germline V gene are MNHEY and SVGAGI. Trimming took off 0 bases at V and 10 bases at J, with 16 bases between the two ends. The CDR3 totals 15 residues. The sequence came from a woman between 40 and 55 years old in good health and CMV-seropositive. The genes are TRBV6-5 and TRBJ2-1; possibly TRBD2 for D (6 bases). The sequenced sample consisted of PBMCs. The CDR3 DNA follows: TGTGCCAGCAGTTACTCGTGGCGTAGCGGCACAGAGCAGTTCTTC. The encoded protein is CASSYSWRSGTEQFF.